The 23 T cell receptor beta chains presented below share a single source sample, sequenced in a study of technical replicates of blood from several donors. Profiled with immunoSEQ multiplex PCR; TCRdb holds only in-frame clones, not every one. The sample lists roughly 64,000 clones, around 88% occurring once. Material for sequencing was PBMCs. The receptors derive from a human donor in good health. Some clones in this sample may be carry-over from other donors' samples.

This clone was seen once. The CDR3 spells CASSPPDSIYEQYF. The CDR3 DNA reads as TGTGCCAGCAGCCCCCCGGACAGCATTTACGAGCAGTACTTC. The chain has TRBV7-2 and TRBJ2-7; possibly TRBD1 for D (6 bases). Between the trimmed V and J ends, which lost 5 bases and 4 bases, there was a span of 15 bases. The germline V gene encodes CDR1 SGHTA and CDR2 FQGNSA. This CDR3 has 14 residues.

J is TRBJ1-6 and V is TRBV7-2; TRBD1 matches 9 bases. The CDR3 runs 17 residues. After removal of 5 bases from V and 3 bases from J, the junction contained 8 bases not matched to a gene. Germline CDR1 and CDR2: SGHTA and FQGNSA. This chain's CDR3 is CASSAGQGYIYNSPLHF. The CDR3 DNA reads TGTGCCAGCAGCGCGGGACAGGGATATATCTATAATTCACCCCTCCACTTT. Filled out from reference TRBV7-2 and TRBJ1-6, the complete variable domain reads GAGVSQSPSNKVTEKGKDVELRCDPISGHTALYWYRQSLGQGLEFLIYFQGNSAPDKSGLPSDRFSAERTGGSVSTLTIQRTQQEDSAVYLCASSAGQGYIYNSPLHFGNGTRLTVT.

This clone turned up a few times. CDR3: CASSDLAGGPGELFF. CDR3 coding DNA: TGTGCCAGCAGTGACCTAGCGGGAGGACCCGGGGAGCTGTTTTTT. V is TRBV2 and J is TRBJ2-2, with 11 nucleotides matching TRBD2. Germline CDR1 SNHLY, CDR2 FYNNEI. V shed 3 bases, J shed 6 bases, and the junction held 3 bases outside the gene matches. The CDR3 sequence is 15 residues long.

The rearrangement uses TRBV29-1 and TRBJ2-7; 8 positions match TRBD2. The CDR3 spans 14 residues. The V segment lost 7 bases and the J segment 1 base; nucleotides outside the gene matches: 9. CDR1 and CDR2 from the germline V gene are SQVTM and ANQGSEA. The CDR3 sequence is CSAREGGGSYEQYF. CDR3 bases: TGCAGCGCAAGGGAGGGCGGGGGGTCCTACGAGCAGTACTTC.

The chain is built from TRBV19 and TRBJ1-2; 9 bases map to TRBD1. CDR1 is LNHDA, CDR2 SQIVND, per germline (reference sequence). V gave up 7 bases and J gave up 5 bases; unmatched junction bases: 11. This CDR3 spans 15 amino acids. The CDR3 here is CASTVGQGLHYGYTF. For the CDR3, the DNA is TGTGCCAGTACGGTAGGACAGGGGTTACATTATGGCTACACCTTC.

The CDR3 loop reads CASTPLWARGTEAFF. In DNA form, the CDR3 reads TGTGCCAGTACCCCCCTTTGGGCCAGAGGGACTGAAGCTTTCTTT. The genes are TRBV19 and TRBJ1-1; D is undetermined. Germline V gene sequence: CDR1 LNHDA, CDR2 SQIVND (reference sequence). There are 15 residues in the CDR3. V gave up 7 bases and J gave up 5 bases, with 20 bases separating them.

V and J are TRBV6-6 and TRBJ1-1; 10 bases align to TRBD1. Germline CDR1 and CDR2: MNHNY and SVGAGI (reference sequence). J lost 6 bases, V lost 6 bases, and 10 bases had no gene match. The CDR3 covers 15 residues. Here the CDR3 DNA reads TGTGCCAGCAGCAACCTCGGACAGGGGGGCGCTGAAGCTTTCTTT. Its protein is CASSNLGQGGAEAFF.

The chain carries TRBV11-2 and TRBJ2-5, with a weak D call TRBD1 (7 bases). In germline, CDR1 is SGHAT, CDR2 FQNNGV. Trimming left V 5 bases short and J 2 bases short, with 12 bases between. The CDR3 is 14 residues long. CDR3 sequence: CASSRSGGQETQYF. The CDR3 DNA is TGTGCCAGCAGCCGATCAGGGGGGCAAGAGACCCAGTACTTC.

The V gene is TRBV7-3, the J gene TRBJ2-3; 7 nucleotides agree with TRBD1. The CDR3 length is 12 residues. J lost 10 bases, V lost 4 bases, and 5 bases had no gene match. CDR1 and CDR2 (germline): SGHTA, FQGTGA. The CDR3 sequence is CASSSRQGPQYF. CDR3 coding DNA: TGTGCCAGCAGCTCCCGACAGGGTCCGCAGTATTTT. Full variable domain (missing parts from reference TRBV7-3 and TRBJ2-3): GAGVSQTPSNKVTEKGKYVELRCDPISGHTALYWYRQSLGQGPEFLIYFQGTGAADDSGLPNDRFFAVRPEGSVSTLKIQRTERGDSAVYLCASSSRQGPQYFGPGTRLTVL.

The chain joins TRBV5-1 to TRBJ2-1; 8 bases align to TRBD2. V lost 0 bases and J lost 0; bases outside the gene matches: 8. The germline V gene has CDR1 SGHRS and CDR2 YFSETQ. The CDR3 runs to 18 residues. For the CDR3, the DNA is TGCGCCAGCAGCTTGGTAAGCGGGAGCCAGAGCTCCTACAATGAGCAGTTCTTC. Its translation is CASSLVSGSQSSYNEQFF. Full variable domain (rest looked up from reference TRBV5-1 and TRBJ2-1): KAGVTQTPRYLIKTRGQQVTLSCSPISGHRSVSWYQQTPGQGLQFLFEYFSETQRNKGNFPGRFSGRQFSNSRSEMNVSTLELGDSALYLCASSLVSGSQSSYNEQFFGPGTRLTVL.

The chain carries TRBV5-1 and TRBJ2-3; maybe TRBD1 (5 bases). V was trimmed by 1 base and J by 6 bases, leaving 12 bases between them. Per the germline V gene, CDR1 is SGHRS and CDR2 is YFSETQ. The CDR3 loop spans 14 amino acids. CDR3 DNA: TGCGCCAGCAGCTTGACCCCCCAGGGTGATACGCAGTATTTT. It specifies CASSLTPQGDTQYF. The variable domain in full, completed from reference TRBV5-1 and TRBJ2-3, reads KAGVTQTPRYLIKTRGQQVTLSCSPISGHRSVSWYQQTPGQGLQFLFEYFSETQRNKGNFPGRFSGRQFSNSRSEMNVSTLELGDSALYLCASSLTPQGDTQYFGPGTRLTVL.

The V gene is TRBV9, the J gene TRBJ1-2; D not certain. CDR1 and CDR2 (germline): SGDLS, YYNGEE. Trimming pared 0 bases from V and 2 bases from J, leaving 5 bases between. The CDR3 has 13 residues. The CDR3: CASSVAENYGYTF. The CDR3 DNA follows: TGTGCCAGCAGCGTAGCTGAGAACTATGGCTACACCTTC. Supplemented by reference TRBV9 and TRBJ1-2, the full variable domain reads DSGVTQTPKHLITATGQRVTLRCSPRSGDLSVYWYQQSLDQGLQFLIQYYNGEERAKGNILERFSAQQFPDLHSELNLSSLELGDSALYFCASSVAENYGYTFGSGTRLTVV.

As DNA, the CDR3 is TGTGCCATCAGCGAACAGGGGCCGGAGCTCTATGGCTACACCTTC. Amino acids: CAISEQGPELYGYTF. The chain links TRBV10-3 to TRBJ1-2; TRBD1 matches at 7 bases. With V trimmed by 6 bases and J by 4 bases, 11 bases remained unmatched. The CDR3 is 15 residues long. Per the germline V gene, CDR1 is ENHRY and CDR2 is SYGVKD.

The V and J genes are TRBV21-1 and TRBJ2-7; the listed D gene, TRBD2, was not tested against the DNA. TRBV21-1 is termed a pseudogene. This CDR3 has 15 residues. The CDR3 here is CASSPRLAGSGQQYF. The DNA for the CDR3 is TGTGCCAGCAGCCCGAGACTAGCGGGATCGGGGCAGCAGTACTTC.

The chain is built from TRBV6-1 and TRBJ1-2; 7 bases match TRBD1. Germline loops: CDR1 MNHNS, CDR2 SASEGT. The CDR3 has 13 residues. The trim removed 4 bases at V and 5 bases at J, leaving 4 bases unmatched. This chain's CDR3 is CASSGTGLYGYTF. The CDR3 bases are TGTGCCAGCAGTGGGACAGGATTATATGGCTACACCTTC.

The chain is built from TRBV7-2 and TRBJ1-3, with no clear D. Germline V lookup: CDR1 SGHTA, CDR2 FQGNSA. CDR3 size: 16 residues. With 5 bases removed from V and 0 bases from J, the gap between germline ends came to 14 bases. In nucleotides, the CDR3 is TGTGCCAGCAGCCCTAAATACGCCGACTCTGGAAACACCATATATTTT. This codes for CASSPKYADSGNTIYF.

CDR3 amino acids: CASSSGQGRTGNTIYF. CDR3 bases: TGTGCCAGCAGCTCTGGACAGGGCCGGACTGGAAACACCATATATTTT. The chain carries TRBV11-3 and TRBJ1-3, with 8 bases identical to TRBD1. J gave up 2 bases and V 4 bases, and 7 bases lay outside the gene matches. The CDR3 extends over 16 amino acids. CDR1 and CDR2 (germline): SGHNT, YENEEA.

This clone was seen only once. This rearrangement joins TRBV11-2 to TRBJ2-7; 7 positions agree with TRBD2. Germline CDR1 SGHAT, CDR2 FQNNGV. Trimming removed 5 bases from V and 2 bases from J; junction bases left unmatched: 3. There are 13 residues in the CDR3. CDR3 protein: CASSEAGTYEQYF. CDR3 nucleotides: TGTGCCAGCAGCGAAGCGGGAACCTACGAGCAGTACTTC. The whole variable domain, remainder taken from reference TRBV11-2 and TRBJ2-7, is EAGVAQSPRYKIIEKRQSVAFWCNPISGHATLYWYQQILGQGPKLLIQFQNNGVVDDSQLPKDRFSAERLKGVDSTLKIQPAKLEDSAVYLCASSEAGTYEQYFGPGTRLTVT.

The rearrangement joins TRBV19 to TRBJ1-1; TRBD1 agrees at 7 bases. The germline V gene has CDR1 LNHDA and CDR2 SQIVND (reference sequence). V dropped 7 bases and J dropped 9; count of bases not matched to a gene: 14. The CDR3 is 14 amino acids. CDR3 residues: CASTNRDRVSKAFF. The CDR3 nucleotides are TGTGCCAGTACCAATCGGGACAGAGTTTCTAAAGCTTTCTTT.

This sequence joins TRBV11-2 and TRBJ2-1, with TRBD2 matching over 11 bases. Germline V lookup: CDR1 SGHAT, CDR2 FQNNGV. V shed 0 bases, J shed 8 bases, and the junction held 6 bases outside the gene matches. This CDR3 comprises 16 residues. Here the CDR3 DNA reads TGTGCCAGCAGCTTAGAACTAGCGGGAGATCCGGATGAGCAGTTCTTC. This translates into CASSLELAGDPDEQFF.

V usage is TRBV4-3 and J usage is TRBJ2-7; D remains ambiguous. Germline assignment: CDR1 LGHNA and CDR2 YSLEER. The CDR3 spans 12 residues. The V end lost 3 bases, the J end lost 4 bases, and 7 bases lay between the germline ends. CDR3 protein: CASSHDGYEQYF. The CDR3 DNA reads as TGCGCCAGCAGCCACGACGGGTACGAGCAGTACTTC.

CDR3 coding DNA: TGCGCCAGCAGCTTGGCCATTGGGACAGGGGTTAACGAGCAGTACTTC. The encoded protein is CASSLAIGTGVNEQYF. This sequence joins TRBV5-1 and TRBJ2-7; 10 bases line up with TRBD1. The CDR3 is 16 residues long. Germline V gene data show CDR1 as SGHRS and CDR2 as YFSETQ. V gave up 0 bases and J gave up 5 bases; unmatched junction bases: 8.

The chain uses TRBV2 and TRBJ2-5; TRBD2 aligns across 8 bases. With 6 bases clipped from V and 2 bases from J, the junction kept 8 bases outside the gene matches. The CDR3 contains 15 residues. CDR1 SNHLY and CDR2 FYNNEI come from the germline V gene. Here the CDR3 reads CASSLRLAGQETQYF. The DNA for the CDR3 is TGTGCCAGCAGCCTACGGTTAGCGGGGCAAGAGACCCAGTACTTC.